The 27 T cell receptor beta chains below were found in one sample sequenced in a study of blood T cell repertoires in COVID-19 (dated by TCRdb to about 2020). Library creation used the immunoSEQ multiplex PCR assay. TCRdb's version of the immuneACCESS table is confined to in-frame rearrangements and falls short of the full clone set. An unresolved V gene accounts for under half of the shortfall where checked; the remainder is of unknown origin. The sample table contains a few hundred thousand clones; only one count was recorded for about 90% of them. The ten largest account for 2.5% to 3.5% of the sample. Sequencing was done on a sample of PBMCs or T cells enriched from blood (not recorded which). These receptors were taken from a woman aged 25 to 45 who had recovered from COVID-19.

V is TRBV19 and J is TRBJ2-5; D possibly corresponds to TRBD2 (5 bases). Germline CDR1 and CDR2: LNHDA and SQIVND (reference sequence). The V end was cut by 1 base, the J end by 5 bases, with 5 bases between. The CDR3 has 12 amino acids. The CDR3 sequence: CASSIGEETQYF. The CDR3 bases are TGTGCCAGTAGTATAGGGGAGGAGACCCAGTACTTC.

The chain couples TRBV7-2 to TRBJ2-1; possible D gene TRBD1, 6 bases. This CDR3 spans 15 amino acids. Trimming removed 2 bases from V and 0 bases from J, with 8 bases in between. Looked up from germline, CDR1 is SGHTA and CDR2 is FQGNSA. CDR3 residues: CASSLTGNSYNEQFF. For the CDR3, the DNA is TGTGCCAGCAGCTTAACAGGGAACTCCTACAATGAGCAGTTCTTC. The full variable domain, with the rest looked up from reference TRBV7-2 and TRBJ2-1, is GAGVSQSPSNKVTEKGKDVELRCDPISGHTALYWYRQSLGQGLEFLIYFQGNSAPDKSGLPSDRFSAERTGGSVSTLTIQRTQQEDSAVYLCASSLTGNSYNEQFFGPGTRLTVL.

The CDR3 loop reads CASSVTGEYEQYF. CDR3 nucleotides: TGTGCCAGCTCCGTGACAGGGGAGTACGAGCAGTACTTC. The chain couples TRBV18 to TRBJ2-7; TRBD1 matches 8 bases. This CDR3 contains 13 residues. V gave up 6 bases and J gave up 4 bases; unmatched junction bases: 5. CDR1 is KGHSH and CDR2 is LQKENI in the germline V gene.

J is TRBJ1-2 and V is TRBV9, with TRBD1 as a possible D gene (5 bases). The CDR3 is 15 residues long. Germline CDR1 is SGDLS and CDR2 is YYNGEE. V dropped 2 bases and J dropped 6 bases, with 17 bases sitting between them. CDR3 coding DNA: TGTGCCAGCAGCGTGGTTGTCTCAGGGTTGGATGGCTACACCTTC. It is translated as CASSVVVSGLDGYTF.

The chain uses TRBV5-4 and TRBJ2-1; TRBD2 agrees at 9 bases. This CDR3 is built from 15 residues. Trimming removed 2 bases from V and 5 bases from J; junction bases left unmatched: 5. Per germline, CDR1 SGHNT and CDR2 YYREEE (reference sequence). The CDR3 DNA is TGTGCCAGCAGCTTAGCGGGGGGCACCAACAATGAGCAGTTCTTC. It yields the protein CASSLAGGTNNEQFF.

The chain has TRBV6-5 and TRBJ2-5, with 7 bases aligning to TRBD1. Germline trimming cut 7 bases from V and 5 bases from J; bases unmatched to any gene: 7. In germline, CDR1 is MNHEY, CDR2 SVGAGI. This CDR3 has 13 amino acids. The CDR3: CASTSDREETQYF. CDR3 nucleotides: TGTGCCAGCACCTCAGACAGGGAGGAGACCCAGTACTTC.

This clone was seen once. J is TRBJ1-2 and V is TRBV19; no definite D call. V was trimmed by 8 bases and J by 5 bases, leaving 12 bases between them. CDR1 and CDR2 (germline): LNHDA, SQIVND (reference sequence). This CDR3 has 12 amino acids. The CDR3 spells CASYTSGYGYTF. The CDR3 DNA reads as TGTGCCAGTTACACCTCAGGATATGGCTACACCTTC.

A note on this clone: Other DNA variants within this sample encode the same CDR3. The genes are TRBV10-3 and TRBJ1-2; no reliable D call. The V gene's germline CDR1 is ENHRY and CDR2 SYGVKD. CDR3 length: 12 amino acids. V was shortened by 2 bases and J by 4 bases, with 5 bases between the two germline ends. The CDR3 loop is CAISELSYGYTF. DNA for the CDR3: TGTGCCATCAGTGAGCTCAGCTATGGCTACACCTTC.

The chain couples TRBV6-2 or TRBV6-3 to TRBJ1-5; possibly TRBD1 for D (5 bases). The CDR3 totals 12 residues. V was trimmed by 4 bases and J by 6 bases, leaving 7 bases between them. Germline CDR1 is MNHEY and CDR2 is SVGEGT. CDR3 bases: TGTGCCAGCAGTTTCCAGGGTCAGCCCCAGCATTTT. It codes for CASSFQGQPQHF.

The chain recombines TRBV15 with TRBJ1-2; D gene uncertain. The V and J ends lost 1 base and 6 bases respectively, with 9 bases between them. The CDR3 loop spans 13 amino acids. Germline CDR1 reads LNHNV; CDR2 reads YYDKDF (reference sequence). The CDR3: CATSRGGSNGYTF. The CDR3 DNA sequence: TGTGCCACCAGCAGAGGTGGCAGTAATGGCTACACCTTC. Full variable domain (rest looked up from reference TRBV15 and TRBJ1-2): DAMVIQNPRYQVTQFGKPVTLSCSQTLNHNVMYWYQQKSSQAPKLLFHYYDKDFNNEADTPDNFQSRRPNTSFCFLDIRSPGLGDTAMYLCATSRGGSNGYTFGSGTRLTVV.

The CDR3 loop reads CASSSDISYNEQFF. The CDR3 DNA follows: TGTGCCAGCAGCTCGGACATATCCTACAATGAGCAGTTCTTC. The rearrangement joins TRBV7-3 to TRBJ2-1; D may be TRBD1 (5 bases). The CDR3 has 14 residues. Germline V gives CDR1 SGHTA, CDR2 FQGTGA. Deletions cut 4 bases from V and 1 base from J, with 8 bases between.

The CDR3: CASSLQRADTEAFF. The CDR3 DNA reads TGCGCCAGCAGCTTGCAGCGTGCCGACACTGAAGCTTTCTTT. V is TRBV5-1 and J is TRBJ1-1; D not resolved. The germline gives CDR1 SGHRS, CDR2 YFSETQ. CDR3 length equals 14 residues. The germline V and J ends were trimmed by 1 base and 3 bases, with 10 bases remaining between them.

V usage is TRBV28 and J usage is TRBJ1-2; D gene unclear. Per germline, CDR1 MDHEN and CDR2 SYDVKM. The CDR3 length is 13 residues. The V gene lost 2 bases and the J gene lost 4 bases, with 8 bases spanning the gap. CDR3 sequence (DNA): TGTGCCAGCAGTTTACCAGAACCCTATGGCTACACCTTC. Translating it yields CASSLPEPYGYTF.

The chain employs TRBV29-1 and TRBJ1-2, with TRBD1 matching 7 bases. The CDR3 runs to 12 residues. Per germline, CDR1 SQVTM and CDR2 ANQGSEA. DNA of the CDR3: TGCAGGGCCGGGGGACAGCACTATGGCTACACCTTC. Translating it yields CRAGGQHYGYTF.

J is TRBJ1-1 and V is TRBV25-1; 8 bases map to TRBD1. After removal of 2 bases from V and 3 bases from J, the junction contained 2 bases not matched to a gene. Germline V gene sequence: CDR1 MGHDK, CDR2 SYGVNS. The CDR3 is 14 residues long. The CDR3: CASSEQGAYTEAFF. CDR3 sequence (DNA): TGTGCCAGCAGTGAACAGGGGGCGTACACTGAAGCTTTCTTT.

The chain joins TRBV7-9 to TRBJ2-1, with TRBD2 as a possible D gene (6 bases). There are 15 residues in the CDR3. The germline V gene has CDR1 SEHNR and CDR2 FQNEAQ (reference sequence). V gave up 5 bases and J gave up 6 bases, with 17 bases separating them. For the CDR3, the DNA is TGTGCCAGCAGCCCAAAGACTAGGGTATCCAATGAGCAGTTCTTC. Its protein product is CASSPKTRVSNEQFF.

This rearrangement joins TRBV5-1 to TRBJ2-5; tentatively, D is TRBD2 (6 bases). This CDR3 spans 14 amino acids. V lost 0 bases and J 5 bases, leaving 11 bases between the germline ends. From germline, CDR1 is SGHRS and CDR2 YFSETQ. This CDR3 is CASSLGRGKETQYF. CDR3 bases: TGCGCCAGCAGCTTGGGGAGGGGTAAGGAGACCCAGTACTTC.

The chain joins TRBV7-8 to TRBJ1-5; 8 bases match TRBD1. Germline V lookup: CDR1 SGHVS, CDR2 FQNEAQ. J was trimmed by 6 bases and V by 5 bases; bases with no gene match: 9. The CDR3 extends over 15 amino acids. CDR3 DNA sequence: TGTGCCAGCAGCCGATCGACAGGGGTCCGTCAGCCCCAGCATTTT. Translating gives CASSRSTGVRQPQHF.

This chain's CDR3 is CATSRAQGNYEQYF. CDR3 nucleotide sequence: TGTGCCACCAGCAGAGCACAGGGAAACTACGAGCAGTACTTC. The chain links TRBV15 to TRBJ2-7; possibly TRBD1 for D (6 bases). V dropped 1 base and J dropped 3 bases, with 10 bases sitting between them. This CDR3 comprises 14 residues. The germline CDR1 and CDR2 sequences are LNHNV and YYDKDF (reference sequence).

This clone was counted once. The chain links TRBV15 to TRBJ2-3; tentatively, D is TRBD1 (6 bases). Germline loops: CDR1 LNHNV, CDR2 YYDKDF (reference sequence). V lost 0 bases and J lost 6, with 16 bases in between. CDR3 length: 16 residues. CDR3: CATSRDLTGSSDTQYF. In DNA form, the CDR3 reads TGTGCCACCAGCAGAGATTTAACAGGGTCGTCCGATACGCAGTATTTT.

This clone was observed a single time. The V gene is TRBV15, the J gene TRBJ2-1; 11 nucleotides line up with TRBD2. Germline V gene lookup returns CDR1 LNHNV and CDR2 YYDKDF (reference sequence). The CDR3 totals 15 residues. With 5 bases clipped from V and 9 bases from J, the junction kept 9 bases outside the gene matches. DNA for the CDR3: TGTGCCACCAGCGGATTTAGCGGGGGGGCCGGTGAGCAGTTCTTC. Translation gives CATSGFSGGAGEQFF.

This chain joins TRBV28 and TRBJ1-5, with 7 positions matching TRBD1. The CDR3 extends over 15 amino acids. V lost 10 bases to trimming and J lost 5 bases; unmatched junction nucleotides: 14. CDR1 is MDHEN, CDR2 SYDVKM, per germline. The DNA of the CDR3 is TGTGCCACCTCTGCGAGACAGGGCGTCTATCAGCCCCAGCATTTT. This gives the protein CATSARQGVYQPQHF.

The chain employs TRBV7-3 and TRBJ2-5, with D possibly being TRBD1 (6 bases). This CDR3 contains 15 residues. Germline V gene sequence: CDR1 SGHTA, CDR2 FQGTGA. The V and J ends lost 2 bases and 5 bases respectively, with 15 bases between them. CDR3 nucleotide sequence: TGTGCCAGCAGCTTAGACGCAGGGGAAGGGGAGACCCAGTACTTC. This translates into CASSLDAGEGETQYF.

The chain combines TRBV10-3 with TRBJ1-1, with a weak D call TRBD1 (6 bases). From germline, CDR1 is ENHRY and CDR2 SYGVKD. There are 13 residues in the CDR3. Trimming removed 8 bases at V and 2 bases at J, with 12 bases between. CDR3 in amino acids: CAIGRGGNTEAFF. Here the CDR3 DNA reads TGTGCCATCGGAAGGGGGGGAAACACTGAAGCTTTCTTT.

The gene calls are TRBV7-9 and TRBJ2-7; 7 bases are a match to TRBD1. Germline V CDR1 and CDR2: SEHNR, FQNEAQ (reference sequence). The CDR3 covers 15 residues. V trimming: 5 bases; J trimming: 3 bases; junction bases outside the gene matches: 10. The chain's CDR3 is CASSHSPGQNYEQYF. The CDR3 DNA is TGTGCCAGCAGCCACAGTCCGGGACAGAACTACGAGCAGTACTTC.

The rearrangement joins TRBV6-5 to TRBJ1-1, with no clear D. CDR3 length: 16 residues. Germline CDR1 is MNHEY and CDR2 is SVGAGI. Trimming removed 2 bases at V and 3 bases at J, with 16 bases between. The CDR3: CASSYTWRGRDTEAFF. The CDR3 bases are TGTGCCAGCAGTTACACCTGGCGGGGAAGGGACACTGAAGCTTTCTTT.

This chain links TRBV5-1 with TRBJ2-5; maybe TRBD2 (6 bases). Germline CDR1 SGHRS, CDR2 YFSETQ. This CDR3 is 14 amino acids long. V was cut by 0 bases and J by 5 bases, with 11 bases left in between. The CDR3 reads CASSLAGAGETQYF. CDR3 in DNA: TGCGCCAGCAGCTTGGCCGGAGCGGGCGAGACCCAGTACTTC.